This TCR beta chain emerged from a study of chemoradiotherapy in HPV16-positive cancers. The germline V gene encodes CDR1 MGHRA and CDR2 YSYEKL. V was shortened by 1 base and J by 0 bases, with 9 bases between the two germline ends. This CDR3 region has 15 residues. Measured with immunoSEQ multiplex PCR; TCRdb has only the in-frame clones, and not every one. The data contain about 32,000 clones, about 91% of them seen just once; the ten biggest clones take up under 5.5%. The source material was blood, sampled from a patient who underwent chemoradiotherapy. V and J are TRBV4-1 and TRBJ1-1; D perhaps matches TRBD1 (5 bases). The clonotype originates from a human donor with HPV-associated anogenital cancer. CDR3 loop: CASSQGGLMNTEAFF. DNA for the CDR3: TGCGCCAGCAGCCAAGGGGGACTTATGAACACTGAAGCTTTCTTT.